This TCR beta chain was identified in a study of T cells in Graves' hyperthyroidism and ophthalmopathy. Overall study findings and caveats: Ophthalmopathy was separated from stable hyperthyroidism by a 13 V-J model. Most clonotypes that expanded in the thyroid above 0.001 also showed up in blood.

This clonotype was detected ten times or more. The target antigen is unknown. The source material, RNA transcripts, was used to amplify TCR beta CDR3 regions. The HTBI set primed first-round TCR CDR3 RT-PCR. TCRdb passed the multiplex PCR reads through MiXCR, listing each CDR3 protein once. The table has some 500,000 distinct CDR3 sequences, about an eighth seen once; the top ten hold around 17%. Diagnostic decisions used clinical symptoms, serum thyroxine and TRAb, thyroid ultrasound and orbital computed tomography. The CDR3 spans 10 residues. The V and J ends lost 5 bases and 2 bases respectively, with 2 bases between them. The V gene's germline CDR1 is DFQATT and CDR2 SNEGSKA (reference sequence).

The rearrangement joins TRBV20-1 to TRBJ2-3; no clear D. Sequencing was performed on blood. This sequence was found in a woman between 18 and 29 years old with Graves' hyperthyroidism. The CDR3 reads CSALTDTQYF. The CDR3 nucleotides read TGCAGTGCTCTCACAGATACGCAGTATTTT.